This TCR beta chain originates from a study of blood T cell repertoires in COVID-19 (dated by TCRdb to about 2020). About the study as a whole: Samples from collaborators originated in the United States, Italy and Spain and spanned both the acute and convalescent phases of COVID-19. The material from the prospective study consisted of cDNA or gDNA derived from T cells, B-cell-depleted T cells, or PBMCs. Samples came from the ongoing ImmuneRACE study (first 160 participants) plus 1,254 subjects from 6 global collaborators. Where HLA class I and class II types were available, the types were taken from metadata supplied by the sample provider, not from assay-based typing. Sample metadata almost always included a de-identified subject ID, COVID-19 status, age in years and sex. Subjects who had been exposed to COVID-19, were actively infected with it, or had recovered from it provided the deeply sampled blood TCRbeta repertoires that made up the dataset. The repertoires were released in a freely available public database meant as a resource for research on the immune response to SARS-CoV-2.

From the germline V gene, CDR1 is SGDLS and CDR2 is YYNGEE. The CDR3 spans 15 residues, from the cysteine through the phenylalanine. The read is trimmed to its CDR3 DNA, 45 bases read in frame from base 1. The germline V end is reduced by 4 bases and the J end by 0 bases; junction bases left unmatched: 7. With regard to this clone: Its antigen target is currently unknown. One base away there is no much larger clone; base qualities are not given.

What the authors observed across the whole study: The quantity of clinical and demographic metadata differed by source and by participant and was supplied without curation.

TCRbeta CDR3 regions were amplified from genomic DNA using the immunoSEQ Assay, a bias-controlled multiplex PCR. Per the authors' processing: Within the assay, amplification of reference gene primers was used to estimate how many nucleated cells each sample contained. Sequence reads were collapsed and filtered to measure the absolute abundance of every unique TCRbeta CDR3 rearrangement. For each sample, productive Simpson clonality was calculated as the square root of Simpson's diversity index across productive rearrangements. Sourced from immuneACCESS, this table was stored by TCRdb with only in-frame sequences that have V and J called. A share of the clones is absent; for the studies checked, an unresolved V gene accounts for under half, and the remainder has no known explanation. V, J and clone size reflect that table, while D and trimming were determined from the DNA. This sample lists over 30,000 clones; about 91% were detected once. Roughly 6.2% of the sample belongs to the ten largest clones.

Collaborating institutions collected whole blood in K2EDTA tubes following their own protocols. Collaborator samples were shipped for TCRbeta analysis as frozen whole blood, isolated PBMCs, or DNA extracted from either sample type. Specimen: peripheral blood. The sequence was collected from a human donor in a cohort sampled during active COVID-19. The chain is made from TRBV9 and TRBJ2-7; TRBD2 aligns with 7 central bases. The CDR3 reads CASSPGLVSSYEQYF. DNA sequence: TGTGCCAGCAGCCCCGGACTAGTTAGCTCCTACGAGCAGTACTTC.